This record concerns one T cell receptor beta chain sequence. The data were taken from a study of graft-versus-host responses after intestinal transplantation. CDR1 MNHEY and CDR2 SMNVEV come from the germline V gene (reference sequence). The CDR3 length is 16 residues. Trimming stripped 6 bases from V and 5 bases from J, with 20 bases between. This table comes from immunoSEQ multiplex PCR, and its TCRdb copy is limited to in-frame clones, with some not included. In the table there are about 9,800 clones, 91% of which are singletons. This receptor was obtained from a human patient who received an intestinal transplant, so some T cells may come from the graft donor. The J gene is TRBJ2-1, the V gene TRBV27, with D possibly TRBD2 on 5 matching bases. The specimen comprised PBMCs, sampled roughly 43 days after intestinal transplant. CDR3: CASRITLVSRDNEQFF. The DNA for the CDR3 is TGTGCCAGCAGGATTACACTAGTTTCGCGCGACAATGAGCAGTTCTTC.